These T cell receptor beta chains were read from a single sample in a study of blood T cell repertoires in COVID-19. The method was immunoSEQ multiplex PCR; TCRdb's version includes in-frame clones alone and lacks a portion of them. This sample has approximately 170,000 clones, with just over 85% found just once. Sequencing used PBMCs or T cells enriched from blood (not recorded which). These receptors all come from a woman younger than 30 who had recovered from COVID-19. Both conserved end residues are part of each CDR3. D genes are given only for firm matches. Not all rows give a size; the values are once, few, many and, for expanded clones, a class.

CDR3 protein: CASSFSAGAEGPLHF
CDR3 DNA: TGTGCCAGCAGCTTCTCCGCAGGAGCTGAGGGACCCCTCCACTTT
J gene: TRBJ1-6
V gene: TRBV5-5
clone size: once
D gene: NA

CDR3 protein: CASTWGSKETQYF
CDR3 DNA: TGTGCCAGCACCTGGGGCAGTAAAGAGACCCAGTACTTC
J gene: TRBJ2-5
V gene: TRBV28
clone size: NA
D gene: NA

CDR3 protein: CASSTGTHTEAFF
CDR3 DNA: TGTGCCAGTAGCACCGGGACTCACACTGAAGCTTTCTTT
J gene: TRBJ1-1
V gene: TRBV19
clone size: NA
D gene: NA

CDR3 protein: CASSLRTGDEKLFF
CDR3 DNA: TGTGCCAGCAGTCTTAGGACAGGGGACGAAAAACTGTTTTTT
J gene: TRBJ1-4
V gene: TRBV28
clone size: NA
D gene: TRBD1

CDR3 protein: CASSLDRDSPLHF
CDR3 DNA: TGTGCCAGCAGTCTAGACAGGGATTCACCCCTCCACTTT
J gene: TRBJ1-6
V gene: TRBV6-5
clone size: NA
D gene: TRBD1

CDR3 protein: CASSLRGEQFF
CDR3 DNA: TGTGCCAGCAGTTTAAGAGGGGAGCAGTTCTTC
J gene: TRBJ2-1
V gene: TRBV27
clone size: once
D gene: NA

CDR3 protein: CASRATGPPPRNIQYF
CDR3 DNA: TGTGCCAGCAGGGCGACAGGACCTCCCCCAAGAAACATTCAGTACTTC
J gene: TRBJ2-4
V gene: TRBV2
clone size: NA
D gene: NA

CDR3 protein: CASGTEGQYF
CDR3 DNA: TGTGCCAGCGGGACGGAGGGGCAGTACTTC
J gene: TRBJ2-7
V gene: TRBV6-5
clone size: NA
D gene: NA

CDR3 protein: CASSPPGGLNTDTQYF
CDR3 DNA: TGTGCCAGCTCACCACCGGGGGGACTAAACACAGATACGCAGTATTTT
J gene: TRBJ2-3
V gene: TRBV18
clone size: once
D gene: TRBD2

CDR3 protein: CASSPMAGGRTEAFF
CDR3 DNA: TGTGCCAGCAGTCCCATGGCAGGGGGTAGAACTGAAGCTTTCTTT
J gene: TRBJ1-1
V gene: TRBV28
clone size: NA
D gene: TRBD1

CDR3 protein: CAGSIRPEGYTF
CDR3 DNA: TGTGCCGGATCCATAAGACCGGAGGGCTACACCTTC
J gene: TRBJ1-2
V gene: TRBV28
clone size: NA
D gene: NA

CDR3 protein: CASSETDRTPYEQYF
CDR3 DNA: TGTGCCAGCAGCGAAACTGACAGGACCCCCTACGAGCAGTACTTC
J gene: TRBJ2-7
V gene: TRBV7-9
clone size: once
D gene: NA

CDR3 protein: CASSLSPSGSGNIQYF
CDR3 DNA: TGCGCCAGCAGCTTGTCCCCTAGCGGGAGTGGAAACATTCAGTACTTC
J gene: TRBJ2-4
V gene: TRBV5-1
clone size: once
D gene: TRBD2

CDR3 protein: CASSPEGGYYGYTF
CDR3 DNA: TGTGCCAGCAGCCCAGAGGGGGGGTACTATGGCTACACCTTC
J gene: TRBJ1-2
V gene: TRBV7-9
clone size: NA
D gene: NA

CDR3 protein: CASIWGQGEYQPQHF
CDR3 DNA: TGTGCCAGCATCTGGGGTCAAGGGGAATATCAGCCCCAGCATTTT
J gene: TRBJ1-5
V gene: TRBV6-5
clone size: NA
D gene: NA

CDR3 protein: CASSDEAGTNTGELFF
CDR3 DNA: TGTGCCAGCAGTGACGAGGCGGGAACGAACACCGGGGAGCTGTTTTTT
J gene: TRBJ2-2
V gene: TRBV6-4
clone size: NA
D gene: NA

CDR3 protein: CASSFGGGYSGNTIYF
CDR3 DNA: TGTGCCAGCAGCTTCGGGGGGGGCTACTCTGGAAACACCATATATTTT
J gene: TRBJ1-3
V gene: TRBV5-4
clone size: NA
D gene: NA

CDR3 protein: CASSINYGYTF
CDR3 DNA: TGTGCCAGCAGCATTAACTATGGCTACACCTTC
J gene: TRBJ1-2
V gene: TRBV28
clone size: once
D gene: NA

CDR3 protein: CASSQWGQGNNEQFF
CDR3 DNA: TGCGCCAGCAGCCAATGGGGACAGGGGAACAATGAGCAGTTCTTC
J gene: TRBJ2-1
V gene: TRBV4-1
clone size: NA
D gene: TRBD1

CDR3 protein: CASSEDRLSGNTIYF
CDR3 DNA: TGTGCCAGCAGTGAGGACAGGCTCTCTGGAAACACCATATATTTT
J gene: TRBJ1-3
V gene: TRBV6-1
clone size: NA
D gene: TRBD1

CDR3 protein: CASSSGLPHTHEQYF
CDR3 DNA: TGTGCCAGCAGCTCGGGACTTCCCCATACACACGAGCAGTACTTC
J gene: TRBJ2-7
V gene: TRBV7-2
clone size: NA
D gene: NA

CDR3 protein: CAISESSTGTVGLSGEKLFF
CDR3 DNA: TGTGCCATCAGTGAGTCTTCGACAGGAACAGTAGGCCTTTCTGGTGAAAAACTGTTTTTT
J gene: TRBJ1-4
V gene: TRBV10-3
clone size: NA
D gene: NA

CDR3 protein: CASSQLLLGSSEAFF
CDR3 DNA: TGTGCCAGCAGCCAACTTTTGCTCGGGTCATCTGAAGCTTTCTTT
J gene: TRBJ1-1
V gene: TRBV3-1/TRBV3-2
clone size: NA
D gene: NA

CDR3 protein: CASLSTLPPVKLFF
CDR3 DNA: TGTGCCAGCCTTTCGACTCTCCCCCCCGTAAAACTGTTTTTT
J gene: TRBJ1-4
V gene: TRBV18
clone size: NA
D gene: NA

CDR3 protein: CASSVGLAGNNEQFF
CDR3 DNA: TGTGCCAGCAGCGTTGGACTAGCGGGGAACAATGAGCAGTTCTTC
J gene: TRBJ2-1
V gene: TRBV11-2
clone size: NA
D gene: TRBD2

CDR3 protein: CASSSGYQPQHF
CDR3 DNA: TGTGCCAGCAGTTCAGGGTATCAGCCCCAGCATTTT
J gene: TRBJ1-5
V gene: TRBV27
clone size: NA
D gene: NA

CDR3 protein: CASSLGQGETQYF
CDR3 DNA: TGTGCCAGCAGCTTGGGACAGGGAGAGACCCAGTACTTC
J gene: TRBJ2-5
V gene: TRBV5-5
clone size: NA
D gene: TRBD1

CDR3 protein: CASSLYTNYGYTF
CDR3 DNA: TGTGCCAGCAGTTTATACACCAACTATGGCTACACCTTC
J gene: TRBJ1-2
V gene: TRBV28
clone size: NA
D gene: NA